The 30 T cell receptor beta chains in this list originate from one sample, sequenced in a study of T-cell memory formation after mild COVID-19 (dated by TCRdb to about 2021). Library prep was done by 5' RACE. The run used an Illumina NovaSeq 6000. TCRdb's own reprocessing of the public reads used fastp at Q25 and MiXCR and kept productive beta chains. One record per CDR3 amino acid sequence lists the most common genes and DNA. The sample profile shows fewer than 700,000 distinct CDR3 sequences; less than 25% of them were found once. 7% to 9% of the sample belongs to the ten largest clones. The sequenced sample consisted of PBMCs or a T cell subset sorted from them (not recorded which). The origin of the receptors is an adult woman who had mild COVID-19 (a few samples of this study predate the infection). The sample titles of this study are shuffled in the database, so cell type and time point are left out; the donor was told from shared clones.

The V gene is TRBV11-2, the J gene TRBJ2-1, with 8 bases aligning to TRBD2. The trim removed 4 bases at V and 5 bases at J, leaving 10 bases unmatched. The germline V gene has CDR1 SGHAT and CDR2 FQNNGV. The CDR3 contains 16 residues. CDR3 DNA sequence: TGTGCCAGCAGCTCAATTAGCGGGAAAGGGAACAATGAGCAGTTCTTC. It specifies CASSSISGKGNNEQFF.

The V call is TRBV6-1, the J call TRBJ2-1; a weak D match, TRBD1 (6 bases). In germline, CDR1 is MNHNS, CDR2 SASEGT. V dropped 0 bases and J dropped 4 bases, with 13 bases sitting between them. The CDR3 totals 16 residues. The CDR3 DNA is TGTGCCAGCAGTGAAGCGCGCCAGGGGAAATACAATGAGCAGTTCTTC. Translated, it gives CASSEARQGKYNEQFF.

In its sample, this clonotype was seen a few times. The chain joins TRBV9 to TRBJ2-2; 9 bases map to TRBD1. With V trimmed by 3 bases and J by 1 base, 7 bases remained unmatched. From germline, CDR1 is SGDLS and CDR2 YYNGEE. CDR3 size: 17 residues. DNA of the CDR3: TGTGCCAGCAGCGGGACAGGGGAGGGGTGGAACACCGGGGAGCTGTTTTTT. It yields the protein CASSGTGEGWNTGELFF.

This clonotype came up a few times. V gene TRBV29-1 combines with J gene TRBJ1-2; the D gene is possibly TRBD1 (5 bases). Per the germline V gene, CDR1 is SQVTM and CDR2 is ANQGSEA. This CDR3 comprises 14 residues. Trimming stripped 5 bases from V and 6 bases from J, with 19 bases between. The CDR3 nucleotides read TGCAGCGTTTTTGAATCAGGGAGTGTTGATGGCTACACCTTC. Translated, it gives CSVFESGSVDGYTF.

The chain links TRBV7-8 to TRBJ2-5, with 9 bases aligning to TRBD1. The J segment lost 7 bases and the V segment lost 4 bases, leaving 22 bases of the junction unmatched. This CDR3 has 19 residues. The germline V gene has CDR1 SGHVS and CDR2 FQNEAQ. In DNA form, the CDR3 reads TGTGCCAGCAGCTCGCTACGGGGCACGACGGGACAGGGTAGGGGGACCCAGTACTTC. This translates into CASSSLRGTTGQGRGTQYF.

Here the CDR3 reads CASRQAPSGNTIYF. The DNA of the CDR3 is TGTGCCAGCCGACAGGCTCCCTCTGGAAACACCATATATTTT. The rearrangement uses TRBV6-5 and TRBJ1-3; tentative D call: TRBD1 (6 bases). Germline lookup yields CDR1 MNHEY and CDR2 SVGAGI. The V end was cut by 8 bases, the J end by 0 bases, with 11 bases between. The CDR3 is 14 residues long.

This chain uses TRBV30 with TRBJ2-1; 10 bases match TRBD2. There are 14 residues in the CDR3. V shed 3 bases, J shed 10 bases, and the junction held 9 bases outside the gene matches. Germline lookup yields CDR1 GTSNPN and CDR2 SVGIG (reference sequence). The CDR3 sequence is CAWRGTSAPGEQFF. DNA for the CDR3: TGTGCCTGGAGAGGGACTAGCGCCCCAGGCGAGCAGTTCTTC.

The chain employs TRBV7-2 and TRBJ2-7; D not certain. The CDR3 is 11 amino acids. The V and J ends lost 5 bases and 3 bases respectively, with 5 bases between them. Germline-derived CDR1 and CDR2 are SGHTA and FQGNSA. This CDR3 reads CASSMNYEQYF. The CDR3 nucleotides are TGTGCCAGCAGCATGAACTACGAGCAGTACTTC.

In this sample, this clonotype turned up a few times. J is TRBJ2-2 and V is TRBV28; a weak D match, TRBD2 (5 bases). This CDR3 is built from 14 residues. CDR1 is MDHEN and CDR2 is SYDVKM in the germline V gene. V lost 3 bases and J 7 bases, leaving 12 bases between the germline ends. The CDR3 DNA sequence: TGTGCCAGCAGTTTCGGACTGGACGGCGGGGAGCTGTTTTTT. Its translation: CASSFGLDGGELFF. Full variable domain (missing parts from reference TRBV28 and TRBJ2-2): DVKVTQSSRYLVKRTGEKVFLECVQDMDHENMFWYRQDPGLGLRLIYFSYDVKMKEKGDIPEGYSVSREKKERFSLILESASTNQTSMYLCASSFGLDGGELFFGEGSRLTVL.

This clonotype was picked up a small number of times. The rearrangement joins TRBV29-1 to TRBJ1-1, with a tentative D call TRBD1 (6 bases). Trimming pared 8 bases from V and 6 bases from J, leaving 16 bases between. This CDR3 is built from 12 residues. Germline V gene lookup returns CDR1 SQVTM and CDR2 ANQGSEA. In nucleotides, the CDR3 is TGCAGCTCACAGGGTGGACTCTCTGAAGCTTTCTTT. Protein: CSSQGGLSEAFF.

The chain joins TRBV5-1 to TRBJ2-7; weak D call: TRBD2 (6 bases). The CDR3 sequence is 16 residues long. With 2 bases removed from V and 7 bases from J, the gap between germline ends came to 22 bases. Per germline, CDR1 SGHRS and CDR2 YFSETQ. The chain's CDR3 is CASSLSGDSKLEEQYF. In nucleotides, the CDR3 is TGCGCCAGCAGCTTATCGGGGGACTCCAAGTTGGAAGAGCAGTACTTC.

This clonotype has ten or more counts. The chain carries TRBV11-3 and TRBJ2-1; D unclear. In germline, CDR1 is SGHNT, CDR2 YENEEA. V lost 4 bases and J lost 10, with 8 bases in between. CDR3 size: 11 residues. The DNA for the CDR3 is TGTGCCAGCAGCTACCTCGGGGAGCAGTTCTTC. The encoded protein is CASSYLGEQFF. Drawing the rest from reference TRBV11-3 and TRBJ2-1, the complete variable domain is EAGVVQSPRYKIIEKKQPVAFWCNPISGHNTLYWYLQNLGQGPELLIRYENEEAVDDSQLPKDRFSAERLKGVDSTLKIQPAELGDSAVYLCASSYLGEQFFGPGTRLTVL.

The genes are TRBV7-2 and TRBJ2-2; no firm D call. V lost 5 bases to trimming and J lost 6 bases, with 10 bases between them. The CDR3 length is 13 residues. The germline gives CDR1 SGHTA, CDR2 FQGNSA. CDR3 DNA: TGTGCCAGCAGCGAAAGAAGTCCCGGGGAGCTGTTTTTT. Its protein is CASSERSPGELFF.

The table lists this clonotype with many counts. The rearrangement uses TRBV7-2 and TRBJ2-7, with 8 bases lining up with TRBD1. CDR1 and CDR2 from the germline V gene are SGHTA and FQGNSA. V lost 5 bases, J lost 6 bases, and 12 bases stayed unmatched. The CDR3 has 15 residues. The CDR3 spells CASSTPQGVGGEQYF. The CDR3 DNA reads TGTGCCAGCAGCACACCACAGGGGGTTGGGGGCGAGCAGTACTTC. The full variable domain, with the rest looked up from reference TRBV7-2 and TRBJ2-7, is GAGVSQSPSNKVTEKGKDVELRCDPISGHTALYWYRQSLGQGLEFLIYFQGNSAPDKSGLPSDRFSAERTGGSVSTLTIQRTQQEDSAVYLCASSTPQGVGGEQYFGPGTRLTVT.

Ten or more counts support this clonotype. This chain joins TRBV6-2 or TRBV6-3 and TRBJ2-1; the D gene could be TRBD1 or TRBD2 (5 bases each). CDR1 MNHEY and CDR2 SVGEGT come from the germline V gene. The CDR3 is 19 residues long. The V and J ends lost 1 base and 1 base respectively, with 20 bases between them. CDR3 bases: TGTGCCAGCAGTTACTATCCGGGGTCAGAGAAGGGGTCCTACAATGAGCAGTTCTTC. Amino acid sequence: CASSYYPGSEKGSYNEQFF.

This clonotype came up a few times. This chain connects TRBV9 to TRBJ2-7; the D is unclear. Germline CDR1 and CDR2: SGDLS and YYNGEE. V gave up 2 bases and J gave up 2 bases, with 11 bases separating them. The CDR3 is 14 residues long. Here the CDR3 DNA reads TGTGCCAGCAGCGTTTACCCCACCCCCTACGAGCAGTACTTC. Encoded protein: CASSVYPTPYEQYF.

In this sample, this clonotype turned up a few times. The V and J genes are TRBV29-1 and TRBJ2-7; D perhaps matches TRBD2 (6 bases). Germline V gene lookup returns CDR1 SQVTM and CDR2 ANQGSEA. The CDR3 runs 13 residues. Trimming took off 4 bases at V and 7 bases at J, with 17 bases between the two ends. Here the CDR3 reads CSVAGVYVGEQYF. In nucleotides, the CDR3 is TGCAGCGTTGCGGGAGTCTACGTAGGAGAGCAGTACTTC.

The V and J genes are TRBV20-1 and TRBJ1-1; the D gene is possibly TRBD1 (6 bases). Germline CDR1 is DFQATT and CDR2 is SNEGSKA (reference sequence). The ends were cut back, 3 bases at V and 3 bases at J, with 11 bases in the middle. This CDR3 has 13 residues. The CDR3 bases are TGCAGTGCTAGTAGACAGGCGCACACTGAAGCTTTCTTT. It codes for CSASRQAHTEAFF.

CDR3 region: CASSATLYNEQFF. The CDR3 coding sequence is TGTGCCAGCAGTGCAACCCTATACAATGAGCAGTTCTTC. The V gene is TRBV6-4, the J gene TRBJ2-1, with D hard to call. The germline gives CDR1 MRHNA, CDR2 SNTAGT. V gave up 4 bases and J gave up 4 bases, with 8 bases separating them. There are 13 residues in the CDR3.

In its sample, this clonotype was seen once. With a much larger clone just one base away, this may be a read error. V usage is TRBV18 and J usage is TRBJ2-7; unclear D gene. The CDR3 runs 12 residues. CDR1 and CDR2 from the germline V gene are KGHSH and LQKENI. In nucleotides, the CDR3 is TGTGCCAGATCACCCTCGACCCGGGAGCAGTACTTC. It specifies CARSPSTREQYF.

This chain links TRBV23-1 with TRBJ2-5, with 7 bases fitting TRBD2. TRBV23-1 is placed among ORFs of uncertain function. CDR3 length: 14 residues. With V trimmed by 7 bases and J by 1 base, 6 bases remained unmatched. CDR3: CASNKTSSQETQYF. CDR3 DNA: TGCGCCAGCAACAAGACTAGCTCCCAAGAGACCCAGTACTTC.

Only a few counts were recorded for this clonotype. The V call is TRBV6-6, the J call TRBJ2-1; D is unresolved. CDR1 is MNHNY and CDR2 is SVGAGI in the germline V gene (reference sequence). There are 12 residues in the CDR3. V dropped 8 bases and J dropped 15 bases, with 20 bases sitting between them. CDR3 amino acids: CASGSRESQGFF. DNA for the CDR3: TGTGCCAGCGGGTCTAGGGAATCTCAAGGGTTCTTC.

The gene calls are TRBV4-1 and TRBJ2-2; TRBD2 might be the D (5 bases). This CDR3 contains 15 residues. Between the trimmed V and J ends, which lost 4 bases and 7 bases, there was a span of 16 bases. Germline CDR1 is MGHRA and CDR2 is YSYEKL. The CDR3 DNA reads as TGCGCCAGCAGCCCAGCACGGGATCGGGGCGGGGAGCTGTTTTTT. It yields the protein CASSPARDRGGELFF.

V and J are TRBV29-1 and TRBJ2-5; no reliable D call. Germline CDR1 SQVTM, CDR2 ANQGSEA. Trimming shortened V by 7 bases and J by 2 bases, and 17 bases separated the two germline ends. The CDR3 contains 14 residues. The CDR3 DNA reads TGCAGCGCTCTAGGGCCCCCTCCTCAAGAGACCCAGTACTTC. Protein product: CSALGPPPQETQYF.

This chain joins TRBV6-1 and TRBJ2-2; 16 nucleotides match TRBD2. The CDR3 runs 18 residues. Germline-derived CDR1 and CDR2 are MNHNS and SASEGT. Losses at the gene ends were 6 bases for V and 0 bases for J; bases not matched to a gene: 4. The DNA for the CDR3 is TGTGCCAGCAGGGGACTAGCGGGGGGGCCCGCGAACACCGGGGAGCTGTTTTTT. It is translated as CASRGLAGGPANTGELFF.

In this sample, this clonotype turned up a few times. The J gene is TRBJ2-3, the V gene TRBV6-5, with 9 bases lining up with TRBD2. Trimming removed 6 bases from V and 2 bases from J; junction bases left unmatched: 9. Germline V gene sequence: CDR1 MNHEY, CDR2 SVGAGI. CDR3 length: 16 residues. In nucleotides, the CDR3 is TGTGCCAGCAGACCAGACAGCGGGGGGACCACAGATACGCAGTATTTT. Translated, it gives CASRPDSGGTTDTQYF.

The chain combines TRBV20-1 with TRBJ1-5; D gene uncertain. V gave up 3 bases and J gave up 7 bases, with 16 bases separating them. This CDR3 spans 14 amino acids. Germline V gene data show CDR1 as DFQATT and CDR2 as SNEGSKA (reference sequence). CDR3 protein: CSASPPLVEQPQHF. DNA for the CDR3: TGCAGTGCTAGTCCCCCGTTGGTAGAACAGCCCCAGCATTTT.

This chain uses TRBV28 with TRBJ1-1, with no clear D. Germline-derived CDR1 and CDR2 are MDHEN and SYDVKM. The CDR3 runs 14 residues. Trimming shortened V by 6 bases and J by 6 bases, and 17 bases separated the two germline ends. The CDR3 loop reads CASRDPLTGSEAFF. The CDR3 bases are TGTGCCAGCAGAGATCCCTTGACGGGTTCTGAAGCTTTCTTT.

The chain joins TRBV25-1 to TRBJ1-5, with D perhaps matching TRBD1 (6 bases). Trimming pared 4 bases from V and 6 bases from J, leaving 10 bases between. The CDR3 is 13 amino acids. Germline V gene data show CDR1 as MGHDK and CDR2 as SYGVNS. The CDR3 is CASSAGVAQPQHF. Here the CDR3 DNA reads TGTGCCAGCAGTGCAGGGGTGGCTCAGCCCCAGCATTTT.

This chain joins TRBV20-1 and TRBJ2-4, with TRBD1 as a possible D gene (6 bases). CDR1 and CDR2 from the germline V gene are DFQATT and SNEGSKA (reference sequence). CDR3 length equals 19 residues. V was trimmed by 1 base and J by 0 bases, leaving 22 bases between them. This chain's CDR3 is CSARVSRQDLFLAKNIQYF. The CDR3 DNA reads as TGCAGTGCTAGAGTTTCCCGACAGGACCTCTTCTTAGCCAAAAACATTCAGTACTTC.